This is a list of T cell receptor beta chains from one sample in a study of OX40 agonist ivuxolimab in advanced cancers. TCRdb's copy holds only in-frame clones and misses some; the assay was immunoSEQ multiplex PCR. The table shows about 100,000 clones, with roughly 90% occurring only once. Sequencing used CD4+ or CD8+ T cells sorted from blood, obtained in a trial of the OX40 agonist ivuxolimab. The receptors derive from an adult with an advanced solid tumor such as melanoma, head and neck, liver or kidney cancer. Both conserved end residues are trimmed from each CDR3. The order of the fields is J gene, V gene, CDR3 protein.

>TRBJ2-2|TRBV10-3
AISESKGRQSTFGELF
>TRBJ2-2|TRBV5-4
ASSPLRGTGELF
>TRBJ2-7|TRBV6-4
ASSDPTLRTGDYEQY
>TRBJ2-1|TRBV9
ASSPRGGGRGEQF
>TRBJ2-5|TRBV9
ASSVASSGRVQETQY
>TRBJ1-4|TRBV11-2
ASSLGRGQGYYEKLF
>TRBJ1-2|TRBV6-5
ASRSQGAGYGYT
>TRBJ2-7|TRBV27
ASRLAGGSYEQY
>TRBJ2-2|TRBV4-1
ASSQDIRGAQNTGELF
>TRBJ2-3|TRBV5-1
ASSLAAGGDFTDTQY
>TRBJ2-3|TRBV19
ASSMPPGYFTDTQY
>TRBJ2-7|TRBV2
ASKKQEYEQY
>TRBJ2-7|TRBV2
ASSVTVSYEQY
>TRBJ1-5|TRBV19
ASSRRDSYNQPQH
>TRBJ1-1|TRBV6-5
ASRQGANTEAF
>TRBJ1-5|TRBV19
ASRAGKSNQPQH
>TRBJ2-2|TRBV6-5
ASSYRTVNTGELF
>TRBJ1-5|TRBV27
ASRDRAASNQPQH
>TRBJ2-1|TRBV2
ASSVYYNEQF
>TRBJ1-3|TRBV7-2
ASSLGQASGNTIY
>TRBJ1-5|TRBV21-1
ASSNRRDSNQPQH
>TRBJ2-2|TRBV9
ASSVAPNTGELF
>TRBJ1-4|TRBV4-1
ASSQDQGTSLATNEKLF
>TRBJ2-3|TRBV6-5
ASSYSRFRADTQY
>TRBJ1-2|TRBV5-6
ASSFTGTNYGYT
>TRBJ1-6|TRBV28
ASSLYSWNSPLH
>TRBJ2-5|TRBV7-9
ASSPGLAEETQY
>TRBJ2-3|TRBV7-9
ASSLPGTSRGATQY
>TRBJ1-1|TRBV19
ASSPVAGGEF
>TRBJ2-2|TRBV10-2
ASSAVEAGELF
>TRBJ1-2|TRBV4-1
ASSQARITGGNPYT
>TRBJ2-7|TRBV11-2
ASSLVRGPDYEQY
>TRBJ1-3|TRBV6-1
ASSLGQDLLNTIY
>TRBJ1-2|TRBV6-1
ASSNRDAFGLGYT
>TRBJ2-3|TRBV5-4
ASSPMGQPSTDTQY
>TRBJ2-7|TRBV19
ASRTGTGVGEQY